These 28 T cell receptor beta chains originate from one sample sequenced in a study of CD8+CD57+ T cells in acquired aplastic anemia. Genomic DNA templated the TCR beta VDJ and CDR3 profiling. Each CDR3 protein is one row after TCRdb ran MiXCR on the reads. The sample contains some 290,000 distinct CDR3 sequences, around three fifths of which appear only once. The specimen sequenced was sorted CD4+, CD8+, or CD8+CD57+ T cells (not recorded which) from PBMCs. These receptors were collected from a human donor with severe aplastic anemia or a healthy control (not recorded which).

V and J are TRBV20-1 and TRBJ2-3, with 9 bases matching TRBD1. The CDR3 sequence is 13 residues long. CDR1 and CDR2 from the germline V gene are DFQATT and SNEGSKA (reference sequence). V lost 6 bases and J lost 5; bases outside the gene matches: 6. The CDR3 nucleotides read TGCAGTGCAAACAGGGGGCAGGGAGATACGCAGTATTTT. This translates into CSANRGQGDTQYF.

J is TRBJ2-7 and V is TRBV5-1, with 9 bases identical to TRBD1. The CDR3 loop spans 13 amino acids. V dropped 3 bases and J dropped 7; count of bases not matched to a gene: 5. In germline, CDR1 is SGHRS, CDR2 YFSETQ. The CDR3: CASSSGTGMEQYF. CDR3 in DNA: TGCGCCAGCAGCTCGGGGACAGGGATGGAGCAGTACTTC.

This chain joins TRBV15 and TRBJ2-6; D is undetermined. Trimming pared 0 bases from V and 0 bases from J, leaving 15 bases between. There are 19 residues in the CDR3. The V gene's germline CDR1 is LNHNV and CDR2 YYDKDF (reference sequence). The CDR3 nucleotides read TGTGCCACCAGCAGAGATGGATCCTACATTATCTCTGGGGCCAACGTCCTGACTTTC. This gives the protein CATSRDGSYIISGANVLTF.

CDR3 loop: CASSVNQHNYGYTF. CDR3 DNA: TGTGCCAGCAGCGTAAATCAACATAACTATGGCTACACCTTC. J is TRBJ1-2 and V is TRBV9; unclear D gene. Germline V gene data show CDR1 as SGDLS and CDR2 as YYNGEE. With 1 base removed from V and 1 base from J, the gap between germline ends came to 8 bases. The CDR3 is 14 residues long.

V usage is TRBV20-1 and J usage is TRBJ2-1; 9 bases agree with TRBD2. The V gene end was trimmed by 5 bases and the J gene end by 12 bases; junction bases not matched to a gene: 14. The CDR3 is 14 residues long. Germline V CDR1 and CDR2: DFQATT, SNEGSKA (reference sequence). The CDR3 loop is CSASRGGSTDTQFF. The CDR3 DNA follows: TGCAGTGCTTCGCGGGGGGGGAGCACAGATACGCAGTTCTTC.

The J gene is TRBJ1-5, the V gene TRBV20-1; the D gene is possibly TRBD1 (5 bases). The CDR3 contains 13 residues. Deletions cut 3 bases from V and 5 bases from J, with 11 bases between. Germline loops: CDR1 DFQATT, CDR2 SNEGSKA (reference sequence). Here the CDR3 DNA reads TGCAGTGCTAGTCGGGGCAAAGATCAGCCCCAGCATTTT. This translates into CSASRGKDQPQHF.

The gene calls are TRBV19 and TRBJ2-7, with D unclear. Germline assignment: CDR1 LNHDA and CDR2 SQIVND (reference sequence). Deletions cut 4 bases from V and 5 bases from J, with 15 bases between. The CDR3 contains 14 residues. DNA for the CDR3: TGTGCCAGTAGTACGATAGGGTTGGGCGACGAGCAGTACTTC. This gives the protein CASSTIGLGDEQYF.

A remark on this clonotype: Relative to the germline gene, one junction end is altered; a read error may explain this. The chain combines TRBV6-4 with TRBJ1-1; 8 positions agree with TRBD1. Germline V gene data show CDR1 as MRHNA and CDR2 as SNTAGT. This CDR3 comprises 17 residues. In nucleotides, the CDR3 is TGTGCCAGCAGTTACTCACGCCCGGGGACAGGGAACACTGAAGCTTTCTTT. Residues: CASSYSRPGTGNTEAFF.

This clonotype showed up many times. V is TRBV19 and J is TRBJ1-1, with 7 bases fitting TRBD1. Trimming took 5 bases from V and 6 from J; bases not matched to a gene: 6. This CDR3 is 13 amino acids long. The germline V gene encodes CDR1 LNHDA and CDR2 SQIVND (reference sequence). This CDR3 is CASSPDRFSEAFF. CDR3 DNA: TGTGCCAGTAGTCCGGACAGGTTTTCTGAAGCTTTCTTT.

The V gene is TRBV10-3, the J gene TRBJ1-5, with no clear D. CDR1 is ENHRY and CDR2 is SYGVKD in the germline V gene. V lost 4 bases to trimming and J lost 3 bases, with 13 bases between them. The CDR3 extends over 15 amino acids. DNA for the CDR3: TGTGCCATCAGTGTTGGGCAAGACGACAATCAGCCCCAGCATTTT. This codes for CAISVGQDDNQPQHF.

This clonotype showed up just a few times. The V and J genes are TRBV7-2 and TRBJ1-5, with a tentative D call TRBD1 (6 bases). This CDR3 comprises 13 residues. Germline CDR1 is SGHTA and CDR2 is FQGNSA. The V end lost 5 bases, the J end lost 7 bases, and 12 bases lay between the germline ends. For the CDR3, the DNA is TGTGCCAGCAGCAATCAGGGGAGGCAGCCCCAGCATTTT. Protein product: CASSNQGRQPQHF.

CDR3: CASSYSISETGAYEQYF. The CDR3 region has the DNA TGTGCCAGCAGTTACTCTATCTCCGAGACAGGGGCCTACGAGCAGTACTTC. The chain joins TRBV6-5 to TRBJ2-7, with 8 bases aligning to TRBD1. V was clipped by 0 bases and J by 2 bases; unmatched bases: 9. This CDR3 is 17 amino acids long. Germline V gene lookup returns CDR1 MNHEY and CDR2 SVGAGI.

The chain links TRBV12-3 or TRBV12-4 to TRBJ2-3, with a possible D match to TRBD1 (6 bases). This CDR3 has 15 amino acids. V lost 11 bases and J lost 0, with 18 bases in between. CDR3 protein: CASQGPQSSTDTQYF. CDR3 nucleotides: TGTGCCTCCCAGGGGCCCCAATCCAGCACAGATACGCAGTATTTT.

This chain connects TRBV10-1 to TRBJ2-1; tentative D call: TRBD2 (6 bases). The ends were cut back, 7 bases at V and 9 bases at J, with 22 bases in the middle. Germline CDR1 WNHNN, CDR2 SYGVQD (reference sequence). This CDR3 is built from 15 residues. The CDR3 protein is CASTEPGRIGGEQFF. For the CDR3, the DNA is TGCGCCAGCACCGAGCCAGGGAGGATAGGCGGTGAGCAGTTCTTC.

This clonotype has a count of ten or more. The chain combines TRBV2 with TRBJ1-1; TRBD1 is a possible D gene (5 bases). This CDR3 is built from 13 residues. V was pared by 8 bases and J by 2 bases, with 12 bases between. CDR1 is SNHLY and CDR2 is FYNNEI in the germline V gene. CDR3 sequence reads: CASAGPRNTEAFF. CDR3 in DNA: TGTGCCAGCGCGGGACCCCGAAACACTGAAGCTTTCTTT.

In its sample, this clonotype was seen many times. The V and J genes are TRBV11-2 and TRBJ1-1; the match to TRBD1 covers 9 bases. CDR1 and CDR2 from the germline V gene are SGHAT and FQNNGV. The CDR3 has 13 amino acids. V dropped 4 bases and J dropped 8; count of bases not matched to a gene: 5. CDR3 amino acids: CASSSDRGSEAFF. In DNA form, the CDR3 reads TGTGCCAGCAGCTCAGACAGGGGGTCCGAAGCTTTCTTT.

The rearrangement uses TRBV7-3 and TRBJ2-7; maybe TRBD1 (5 bases). Germline loops: CDR1 SGHTA, CDR2 FQGTGA. The CDR3 is 14 amino acids. Trimming cost V 2 bases and J 4 bases, with 12 bases left between them. This CDR3 is CASSLQGGVYEQYF. The CDR3 DNA follows: TGTGCCAGCAGCTTACAGGGCGGCGTGTACGAGCAGTACTTC.

Only a few counts were recorded for this clonotype. V usage is TRBV20-1 and J usage is TRBJ2-7; 9 bases are shared with TRBD2. This CDR3 is 12 amino acids long. Germline CDR1 is DFQATT and CDR2 is SNEGSKA (reference sequence). The ends lost 7 bases at V and 6 bases at J; junction bases unmatched: 7. In nucleotides, the CDR3 is TGCAGTGTCCAGCGGGAGGCGGCCGAGCAGTACTTC. Its protein product is CSVQREAAEQYF.

This sequence joins TRBV12-3 or TRBV12-4 and TRBJ1-1; the D is unclear. The CDR3 loop spans 16 amino acids. V was cut by 6 bases and J by 10 bases, with 27 bases left in between. The CDR3 coding sequence is TGTGCCAGCAGCCCTTGGCTCGGTAGAATTGAAAAAGGAGCTTTCTTT. Translating it yields CASSPWLGRIEKGAFF.

This clonotype has at least ten counts. The CDR3 loop reads CASSQVGGWGETQYF. CDR3 DNA sequence: TGTGCCAGCAGCCAAGTGGGGGGTTGGGGAGAGACCCAGTACTTC. The chain combines TRBV3-1 with TRBJ2-5; weak D call: TRBD2 (6 bases). V was cut by 1 base and J by 4 bases, with 13 bases left in between. The CDR3 has 15 residues. The germline gives CDR1 LGHDT, CDR2 YNNKEL (reference sequence).

This clonotype was detected many times. The rearrangement links TRBV28 to TRBJ1-1; D is possibly TRBD1 (6 bases). Germline CDR1 MDHEN, CDR2 SYDVKM. The ends were cut back, 7 bases at V and 8 bases at J, with 14 bases in the middle. The CDR3 has 12 residues. In nucleotides, the CDR3 is TGTGCCAGCAACACTCCGGGACAAGAAGCTTTCTTT. This encodes CASNTPGQEAFF.

The chain links TRBV20-1 to TRBJ2-3; 9 bases are shared with TRBD2. The germline V gene encodes CDR1 DFQATT and CDR2 SNEGSKA (reference sequence). This CDR3 has 15 residues. V shed 4 bases, J shed 0 bases, and the junction held 5 bases outside the gene matches. CDR3 DNA sequence: TGCAGTGCTATTGCTAGCGGGGATAGCACAGATACGCAGTATTTT. This encodes CSAIASGDSTDTQYF.

In its sample, this clonotype was seen many times. The rearrangement links TRBV2 to TRBJ1-4; D is undetermined. The ends were cut back, 8 bases at V and 0 bases at J, with 13 bases in the middle. The CDR3 has 15 residues. Per the germline V gene, CDR1 is SNHLY and CDR2 is FYNNEI. Written as DNA, the CDR3 is TGTGCCAGCTGGAGGACGGATGCAACTAATGAAAAACTGTTTTTT. Amino acids: CASWRTDATNEKLFF.

The gene calls are TRBV5-1 and TRBJ2-3; D uncertain. The ends were cut back, 0 bases at V and 5 bases at J, with 7 bases in the middle. CDR1 is SGHRS, CDR2 YFSETQ, per germline. The CDR3 extends over 13 amino acids. The DNA for the CDR3 is TGCGCCAGCAGCTTGGGCCTTAGAGATACGCAGTATTTT. Protein sequence: CASSLGLRDTQYF. Drawing the rest from reference TRBV5-1 and TRBJ2-3, the complete variable domain is KAGVTQTPRYLIKTRGQQVTLSCSPISGHRSVSWYQQTPGQGLQFLFEYFSETQRNKGNFPGRFSGRQFSNSRSEMNVSTLELGDSALYLCASSLGLRDTQYFGPGTRLTVL.

This clonotype was counted a few times. The V and J genes are TRBV7-9 and TRBJ2-1; the match to TRBD2 covers 7 bases. The CDR3 is made up of 14 amino acids. Germline V gene sequence: CDR1 SEHNR, CDR2 FQNEAQ (reference sequence). Losses at the gene ends were 1 base for V and 4 bases for J; bases not matched to a gene: 1. The CDR3 region is CASSLGGGYNEQFF. The CDR3, as DNA: TGTGCCAGCAGCTTAGGGGGGGGTTACAATGAGCAGTTCTTC.

This chain connects TRBV2 to TRBJ1-1, with a possible D match to TRBD1 (5 bases). The ends were cut back, 8 bases at V and 1 base at J, with 11 bases in the middle. Germline V gene data show CDR1 as SNHLY and CDR2 as FYNNEI. The CDR3 consists of 13 residues. As DNA, the CDR3 is TGTGCCAGCCCGGGACGGCAGAACACTGAAGCTTTCTTT. It is translated as CASPGRQNTEAFF.

At least ten counts were recorded for this clonotype. The chain uses TRBV5-1 and TRBJ2-5; 9 nucleotides align to TRBD1. The J segment lost 3 bases and the V segment lost 3 bases, leaving 9 bases of the junction unmatched. This CDR3 has 16 amino acids. Looked up from germline, CDR1 is SGHRS and CDR2 is YFSETQ. The CDR3: CASSYGQGLPKETQYF. DNA of the CDR3: TGCGCCAGCAGCTATGGACAGGGGCTACCCAAAGAGACCCAGTACTTC.

This rearrangement joins TRBV10-3 to TRBJ1-2; TRBD1 might be the D (5 bases). Germline CDR1 ENHRY, CDR2 SYGVKD. V was trimmed by 2 bases and J by 2 bases, leaving 9 bases between them. The CDR3 is made up of 14 amino acids. The CDR3 nucleotides are TGTGCCATCAGTGAGCCGACAGAAAACTATGGCTACACCTTC. Translation: CAISEPTENYGYTF.